The 2 T cell receptor beta chains below come from one sample, sequenced in a study of OX40 agonist ivuxolimab in advanced cancers. Method: immunoSEQ multiplex PCR; TCRdb's copy keeps in-frame clones and lacks some. Here the sample spans around 95,000 clones, less than 95% being singletons. The sample consisted of CD4+ or CD8+ T cells sorted from blood, taken in a trial of the OX40 agonist ivuxolimab. The receptors stem from an adult with an advanced solid tumor such as melanoma, head and neck, liver or kidney cancer.

This chain connects TRBV4-3 to TRBJ2-7, with 8 positions matching TRBD2. The CDR3 runs to 16 residues. In germline, CDR1 is LGHNA, CDR2 YSLEER. The V gene end was trimmed by 0 bases and the J gene end by 0 bases; junction bases not matched to a gene: 4. The CDR3 here is CASSQETSVSSYEQYF. Written as DNA, the CDR3 is TGCGCCAGCAGCCAAGAGACTAGCGTGAGCTCCTACGAGCAGTACTTC.

This chain connects TRBV11-2 to TRBJ2-3; D ambiguous. The CDR3 has 12 amino acids. Germline CDR1 reads SGHAT; CDR2 reads FQNNGV. V shed 4 bases and J shed 5 bases, with 7 bases lying between them. The CDR3 sequence is CASSYAGDTQYF. The CDR3 region has the DNA TGTGCCAGCAGCTACGCAGGAGATACGCAGTATTTT.